The 24 T cell receptor beta chains given below trace back to one sample, sequenced in a study of blood T cells in healthy people across ages. A sample-barcoded 5' primer and a J-beta primer mix were used in a second PCR of roughly 6 to 12 cycles. TCRdb called the 5' RACE reads again in MiXCR, with one record for every CDR3 protein. The table shows hundreds of thousands of distinct CDR3 sequences, with 20% to 25% occurring only once. Input material: blood. The receptors originated from a man in his 70s in good health.

The rearrangement links TRBV3-1 to TRBJ2-5; D not certain. The CDR3 runs to 14 residues. The V gene's germline CDR1 is LGHDT and CDR2 YNNKEL (reference sequence). V was clipped by 1 base and J by 1 base, with 7 bases between them. The DNA of the CDR3 is TGTGCCAGCAGCCAAGCGGCGTCCCAAGAGACCCAGTACTTC. It codes for CASSQAASQETQYF.

This rearrangement joins TRBV10-3 to TRBJ2-7; TRBD1 agrees at 10 bases. CDR3 length equals 15 residues. The V gene's germline CDR1 is ENHRY and CDR2 SYGVKD. Trimming cost V 6 bases and J 4 bases; bases outside gene matches: 9. The CDR3 here is CAIRRDRGDLYEQYF. The CDR3 DNA follows: TGTGCCATCAGGAGGGACAGGGGAGACCTTTACGAGCAGTACTTC.

The DNA for the CDR3 is TGCAGTGCTAGGAGCTTGTCCCCCCCGACCCAGTACTTC. Its protein product is CSARSLSPPTQYF. The rearrangement uses TRBV20-1 and TRBJ2-5; no clear D gene. CDR3 length: 13 residues. The V gene's germline CDR1 is DFQATT and CDR2 SNEGSKA (reference sequence). V was pared by 3 bases and J by 7 bases, with 15 bases between.

J is TRBJ1-1 and V is TRBV19; a possible D gene is TRBD1 (5 bases). Trimming removed 5 bases at V and 3 bases at J, with 10 bases between. Per germline, CDR1 LNHDA and CDR2 SQIVND (reference sequence). There are 13 residues in the CDR3. The CDR3 sequence is CASSLGVHTEAFF. The DNA for the CDR3 is TGTGCCAGTAGTCTAGGGGTTCACACTGAAGCTTTCTTT.

The chain uses TRBV27 and TRBJ2-5; 7 bases map to TRBD2. The DNA end is a closer match to TRBJ2-7, so the J assignment may be wrong. This CDR3 is 16 amino acids long. Germline V gene sequence: CDR1 MNHEY, CDR2 SMNVEV (reference sequence). The CDR3 nucleotides read TGTGCCAGCAGCCCGGATAGGGAGGGCCTTTGGTACGAGCAGTACTTC. Protein product: CASSPDREGLWYEQYF.

This clonotype is a singleton in its sample. V gene TRBV20-1 combines with J gene TRBJ2-7; 9 nucleotides match TRBD1. Looked up from germline, CDR1 is DFQATT and CDR2 is SNEGSKA (reference sequence). V trimming: 6 bases; J trimming: 2 bases; junction bases outside the gene matches: 8. The CDR3 length is 14 residues. The CDR3 DNA is TGCAGTGCAACCGGGACAGGGTCCCCCTACGAGCAGTACTTC. It is translated as CSATGTGSPYEQYF.

This rearrangement joins TRBV20-1 to TRBJ2-5; D is perhaps TRBD2 (6 bases). The J call may be faulty, since TRBJ2-7 better matches the DNA end. Per the germline V gene, CDR1 is DFQATT and CDR2 is SNEGSKA (reference sequence). CDR3 length equals 15 residues. The CDR3 protein is CSARDSGGISYEQYF. In DNA, the CDR3 is TGCAGTGCTAGAGATAGCGGCGGGATCTCCTACGAGCAGTACTTC.

There are a few counts of this clonotype. CDR3 DNA: TGTGCCTCCGCAAATCAGGGTGGAGAGACCCAGTACTTC. It translates to CASANQGGETQYF. The chain joins TRBV30 to TRBJ2-5; D perhaps matches TRBD1 (5 bases). V was trimmed by 7 bases and J by 4 bases, leaving 16 bases between them. Germline V lookup: CDR1 GTSNPN, CDR2 SVGIG (reference sequence). The CDR3 covers 13 residues.

This sequence joins TRBV5-1 and TRBJ1-5; D is unclear. CDR1 is SGHRS and CDR2 is YFSETQ in the germline V gene. With 0 bases removed from V and 3 bases from J, the gap between germline ends came to 10 bases. The CDR3 runs to 15 residues. The CDR3, as DNA: TGCGCCAGCAGCTTGGGTGGGATGGCCAATCAGCCCCAGCATTTT. Translated: CASSLGGMANQPQHF.

This rearrangement joins TRBV7-2 to TRBJ2-5; 7 positions agree with TRBD2. The assigned J gene may be wrong: the sequence end matches TRBJ2-7 better. CDR1 and CDR2 from the germline V gene are SGHTA and FQGNSA. This CDR3 comprises 15 residues. The chain's CDR3 is CASSLEGLPTYEQYF. The CDR3 nucleotides read TGTGCCAGCAGCTTAGAGGGACTACCTACCTACGAGCAGTACTTC.

The chain couples TRBV7-9 to TRBJ2-3, with a tentative D call TRBD1 (6 bases). Trimming took off 4 bases at V and 2 bases at J, with 16 bases between the two ends. The CDR3 covers 16 residues. Germline values: CDR1 SEHNR, CDR2 FQNEAQ (reference sequence). CDR3 residues: CASSSTGTRDTDTQYF. The CDR3 DNA sequence: TGTGCCAGCAGCTCGACCGGGACAAGGGACACAGATACGCAGTATTTT.

This chain connects TRBV9 to TRBJ2-5; D may be TRBD1 (5 bases). This CDR3 contains 15 residues. Germline CDR1 SGDLS, CDR2 YYNGEE. Trimming shortened V by 3 bases and J by 1 base, and 13 bases separated the two germline ends. CDR3 loop: CASSAKRGTQETQYF. CDR3 sequence (DNA): TGTGCCAGCAGCGCTAAAAGGGGAACCCAAGAGACCCAGTACTTC.

This clonotype has just a few counts. The rearrangement joins TRBV25-1 to TRBJ2-3; 12 nucleotides match TRBD2. The CDR3 sequence is 13 residues long. Per the germline V gene, CDR1 is MGHDK and CDR2 is SYGVNS. V shed 7 bases and J 5 bases; nucleotides not matched to a gene: 1. The CDR3 DNA reads as TGTGCCAGCAAGACTAGCGGGAGAGATACGCAGTATTTT. Protein product: CASKTSGRDTQYF.

A single count supports this clonotype. V is TRBV5-8 and J is TRBJ1-1; D gene uncertain. The V gene's germline CDR1 is SGHTS and CDR2 YDEGEE. With 0 bases removed from V and 6 bases from J, the gap between germline ends came to 12 bases. CDR3 length: 14 residues. In DNA form, the CDR3 reads TGTGCCAGCAGCTTGGGACGGCATGGCGCTGAAGCTTTCTTT. It is translated as CASSLGRHGAEAFF. Combining the CDR3 with reference TRBV5-8 and TRBJ1-1 gives the whole variable domain EAGVTQSPTHLIKTRGQQATLRCSPISGHTSVYWYQQALGLGLQFLLWYDEGEERNRGNFPPRFSGRQFPNYSSELNVNALELEDSALYLCASSLGRHGAEAFFGQGTRLTVV.

This sequence joins TRBV5-5 and TRBJ2-2, with a weak D call TRBD2 (5 bases). Trimming pared 3 bases from V and 3 bases from J, leaving 15 bases between. This CDR3 comprises 16 residues. CDR1 is SGHKS, CDR2 YYEKEE, per germline (reference sequence). CDR3: CASSSRGGGDTGELFF. The CDR3 DNA reads as TGTGCCAGCAGCTCCCGAGGAGGCGGAGACACCGGGGAGCTGTTTTTT.

The chain joins TRBV29-1 to TRBJ2-5; D is perhaps TRBD1 or TRBD2 (5 bases each). The CDR3 length is 13 residues. Looked up from germline, CDR1 is SQVTM and CDR2 is ANQGSEA. Trimming took 7 bases from V and 7 from J, leaving 19 bases between them. The CDR3, as DNA: TGCAGCGCCACCCCACTAGTTGGGGGGACCCAGTACTTC. Its protein product is CSATPLVGGTQYF.

Concerning this clonotype: A read error may explain this, as a much larger clone is one base away. V and J are TRBV25-1 and TRBJ2-2; D is uncertain. V gave up 6 bases and J gave up 3 bases, with 2 bases separating them. Germline V CDR1 and CDR2: MGHDK, SYGVNS. The CDR3 is made up of 11 amino acids. The CDR3 bases are TGTGCCAGCAGATACACCGGGGAGCTGTTTTTT. Translated, it gives CASRYTGELFF.

This clonotype was seen a handful of times. Mismatch with germline at one junction end may stem from a read error. The rearrangement joins TRBV20-1 to TRBJ2-7; 8 bases are a match to TRBD2. The germline V gene has CDR1 DFQATT and CDR2 SNEGSKA (reference sequence). The CDR3 is made up of 15 amino acids. The CDR3 protein is CSASLVAGLSSEQYF. CDR3 in DNA: TGCAGTGCTTCTCTCGTAGCGGGACTCTCCTCCGAGCAGTACTTC.

This clonotype appeared a single time. This sequence joins TRBV2 and TRBJ2-5; possibly TRBD1 for D (6 bases). Judging by the DNA end, TRBJ2-1 fits better; the J call may be wrong. Germline CDR1 reads SNHLY; CDR2 reads FYNNEI. CDR3 length: 14 residues. The CDR3, as DNA: TGTGCCAGCAACAGGGACACGGGCTACAATGAGCAGTTCTTC. Translation: CASNRDTGYNEQFF.

The chain joins TRBV20-1 to TRBJ1-3; 8 bases fit TRBD1. V shed 6 bases, J shed 0 bases, and the junction held 7 bases outside the gene matches. From germline, CDR1 is DFQATT and CDR2 SNEGSKA (reference sequence). The CDR3 is 15 residues long. This CDR3 reads CSAQRQGSSGNTIYF. The CDR3 coding sequence is TGCAGTGCCCAGCGACAGGGGAGCTCTGGAAACACCATATATTTT.

This clonotype was recorded at least ten times. CDR3 protein: CASSHRDHYNEQFF. The CDR3 nucleotides read TGTGCCAGCAGTCACCGGGACCATTACAATGAGCAGTTCTTC. The V gene is TRBV12-3 or TRBV12-4, the J gene TRBJ2-1; D might be TRBD1 or TRBD2, each matching 5 bases. The CDR3 has 14 amino acids. Trimming shortened V by 5 bases and J by 4 bases, and 12 bases separated the two germline ends.

The CDR3 nucleotides read TGTGCCAGCAGTTTAGATAGAAAGACCCAGTACTTC. It codes for CASSLDRKTQYF. This chain links TRBV12-3 or TRBV12-4 with TRBJ2-5; D remains unclear. This CDR3 contains 12 residues. The V gene lost 1 base and the J gene lost 6 bases, with 6 bases spanning the gap.

This clonotype has just a few counts. In nucleotides, the CDR3 is TGTGCCAGCAGCGGGGGGATAGGGGGCGTTGAAAAACTGTTTTTT. Translation gives CASSGGIGGVEKLFF. The chain carries TRBV3-1 and TRBJ1-4; 7 nucleotides align to TRBD1. Germline-derived CDR1 and CDR2 are LGHDT and YNNKEL (reference sequence). This CDR3 comprises 15 residues. V was clipped by 5 bases and J by 7 bases; unmatched bases: 10.

This clonotype was observed a handful of times. The CDR3 here is CASSLGASGSGSGELFF. CDR3 bases: TGCGCCAGCAGCTTGGGGGCTAGCGGGTCCGGCAGCGGGGAGCTGTTTTTT. This sequence joins TRBV5-1 and TRBJ2-2; 8 nucleotides agree with TRBD2. The V and J ends lost 0 bases and 7 bases, in that order; junction bases with no gene match: 11. The CDR3 loop spans 17 amino acids. Germline CDR1 SGHRS, CDR2 YFSETQ. Full variable domain (rest looked up from reference TRBV5-1 and TRBJ2-2): KAGVTQTPRYLIKTRGQQVTLSCSPISGHRSVSWYQQTPGQGLQFLFEYFSETQRNKGNFPGRFSGRQFSNSRSEMNVSTLELGDSALYLCASSLGASGSGSGELFFGEGSRLTVL.